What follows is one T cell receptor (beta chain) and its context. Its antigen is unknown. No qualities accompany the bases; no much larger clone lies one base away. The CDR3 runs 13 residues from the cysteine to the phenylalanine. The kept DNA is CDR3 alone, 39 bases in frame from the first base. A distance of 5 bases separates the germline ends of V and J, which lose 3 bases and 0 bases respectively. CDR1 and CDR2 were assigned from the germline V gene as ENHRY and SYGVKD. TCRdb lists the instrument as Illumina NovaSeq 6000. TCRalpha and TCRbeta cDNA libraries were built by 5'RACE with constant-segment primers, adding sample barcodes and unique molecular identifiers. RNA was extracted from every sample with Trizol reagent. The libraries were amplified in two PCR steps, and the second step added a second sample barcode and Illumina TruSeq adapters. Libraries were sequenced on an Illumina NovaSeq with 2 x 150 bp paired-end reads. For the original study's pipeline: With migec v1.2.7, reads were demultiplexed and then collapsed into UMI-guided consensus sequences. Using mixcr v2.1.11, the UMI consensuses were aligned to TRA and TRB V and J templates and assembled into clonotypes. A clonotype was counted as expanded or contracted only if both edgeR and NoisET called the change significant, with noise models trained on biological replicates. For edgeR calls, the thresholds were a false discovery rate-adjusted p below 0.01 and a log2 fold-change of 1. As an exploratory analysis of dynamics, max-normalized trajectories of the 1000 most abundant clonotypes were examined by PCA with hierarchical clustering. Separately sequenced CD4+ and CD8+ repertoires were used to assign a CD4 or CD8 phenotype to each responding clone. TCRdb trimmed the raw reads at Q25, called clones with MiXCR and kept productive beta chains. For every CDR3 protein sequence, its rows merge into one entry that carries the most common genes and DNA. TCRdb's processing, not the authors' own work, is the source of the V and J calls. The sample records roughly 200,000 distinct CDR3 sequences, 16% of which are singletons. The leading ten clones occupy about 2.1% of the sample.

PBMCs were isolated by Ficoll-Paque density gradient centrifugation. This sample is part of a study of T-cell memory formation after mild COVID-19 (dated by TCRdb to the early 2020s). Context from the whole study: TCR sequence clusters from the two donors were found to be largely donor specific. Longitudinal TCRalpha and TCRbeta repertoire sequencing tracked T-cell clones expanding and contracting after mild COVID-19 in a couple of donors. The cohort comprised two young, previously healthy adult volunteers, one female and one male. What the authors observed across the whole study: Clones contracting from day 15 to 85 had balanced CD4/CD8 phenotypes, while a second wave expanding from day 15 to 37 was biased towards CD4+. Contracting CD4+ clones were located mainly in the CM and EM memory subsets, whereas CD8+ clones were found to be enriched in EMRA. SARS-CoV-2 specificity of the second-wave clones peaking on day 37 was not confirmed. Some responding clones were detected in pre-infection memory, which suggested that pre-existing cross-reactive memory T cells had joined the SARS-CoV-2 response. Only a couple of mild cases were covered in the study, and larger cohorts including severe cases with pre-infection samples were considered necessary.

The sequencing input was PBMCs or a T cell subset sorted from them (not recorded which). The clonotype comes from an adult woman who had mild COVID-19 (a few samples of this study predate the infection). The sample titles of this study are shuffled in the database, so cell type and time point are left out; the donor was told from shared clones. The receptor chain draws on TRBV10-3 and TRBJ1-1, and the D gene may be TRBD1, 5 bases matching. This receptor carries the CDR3 CAISEGVNTEAFF. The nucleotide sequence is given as TGTGCCATCAGTGAAGGGGTGAACACTGAAGCTTTCTTT.